Presented here are 23 T cell receptor beta chains from one specimen sequenced in a study of shared clonotypes between healthy human individuals. Here immunoSEQ multiplex PCR was the method, and the copy in TCRdb shows in-frame clones only, minus some. Of around 510,000 clones listed, about 80% are singletons. The sequencing sample was made of PBMCs. The receptors were gathered from a woman aged 40 to 55 in good health. Some clones in this sample may be carry-over from other donors' samples.

The chain recombines TRBV6-5 with TRBJ2-7, with 8 bases aligning to TRBD1. The germline gives CDR1 MNHEY, CDR2 SVGAGI. V lost 7 bases to trimming and J lost 3 bases; unmatched junction nucleotides: 5. This CDR3 has 13 residues. Here the CDR3 reads CASKTGGSYEQYF. The CDR3 bases are TGTGCCAGCAAAACAGGGGGAAGCTACGAGCAGTACTTC.

This clone was counted between two and nine times. The rearrangement links TRBV15 to TRBJ2-5; D is perhaps TRBD2 (6 bases). The germline V and J ends were trimmed by 6 bases and 2 bases, with 13 bases remaining between them. Germline CDR1 and CDR2: LNHNV and YYDKDF (reference sequence). The CDR3 loop spans 14 amino acids. In nucleotides, the CDR3 is TGTGCCACCAGTCCCAAGACTAGACAAGAGACCCAGTACTTC. Its translation: CATSPKTRQETQYF.

In its sample, this clone was seen once. The V and J genes are TRBV7-9 and TRBJ2-7; 15 bases match TRBD2. Germline loops: CDR1 SEHNR, CDR2 FQNEAQ (reference sequence). The ends lost 5 bases at V and 3 bases at J; junction bases unmatched: 2. The CDR3 loop spans 15 amino acids. CDR3 in DNA: TGTGCCAGCAGCCGGACTAGCGGGAGGGTCTACGAGCAGTACTTC. Its protein product is CASSRTSGRVYEQYF.

V and J are TRBV7-6 and TRBJ2-1; the match to TRBD2 covers 7 bases. Germline CDR1 and CDR2: SGHVS and FNYEAQ. CDR3 length equals 17 residues. Trimming took 1 base from V and 8 from J; bases not matched to a gene: 14. DNA of the CDR3: TGTGCCAGCAGCTTAGGGGTGACGAGCGGGAAACGGGATGAGCAGTTCTTC. It yields the protein CASSLGVTSGKRDEQFF.

The V gene is TRBV2, the J gene TRBJ2-7; D might be TRBD1 (6 bases). The CDR3 extends over 15 amino acids. In germline, CDR1 is SNHLY, CDR2 FYNNEI. The ends were cut back, 5 bases at V and 3 bases at J, with 17 bases in the middle. CDR3 residues: CASSLPGQLSYEQYF. The CDR3 DNA follows: TGTGCCAGCAGTCTACCCGGACAGTTGAGCTACGAGCAGTACTTC.

CDR3 sequence (DNA): TGTGCCAGCTCAAAGGGACTAGATAACTACAATGAGCAGTTCTTC. This sequence encodes CASSKGLDNYNEQFF. The chain carries TRBV18 and TRBJ2-1; 8 bases match TRBD2. CDR1 is KGHSH and CDR2 is LQKENI in the germline V gene. The V segment lost 5 bases and the J segment 3 bases; nucleotides outside the gene matches: 6. This CDR3 comprises 15 residues.

This clone showed up just a few times. Other DNA sequences in this specimen translate into the identical CDR3. The J gene is TRBJ2-5, the V gene TRBV10-2; D not certain. CDR1 WSHSY and CDR2 SAAADI come from the germline V gene. The CDR3 is made up of 11 amino acids. Trimming shortened V by 0 bases and J by 5 bases, and 1 base separated the two germline ends. CDR3: CASSESETQYF. The CDR3 region has the DNA TGCGCCAGCAGTGAGTCGGAGACCCAGTACTTC.

This clone appeared a few times. The chain combines TRBV7-2 with TRBJ1-2; the D is unclear. Trimming took 3 bases from V and 4 from J, leaving 12 bases between them. Germline V lookup: CDR1 SGHTA, CDR2 FQGNSA. The CDR3 sequence is 14 residues long. The CDR3 nucleotides read TGTGCCAGCAGCTTGTCGCAGCCTACCTATGGCTACACCTTC. Protein sequence: CASSLSQPTYGYTF.

The V call is TRBV5-1, the J call TRBJ1-2; the D gene is possibly TRBD1 (5 bases). Germline CDR1 and CDR2: SGHRS and YFSETQ. V shed 2 bases and J shed 6 bases, with 17 bases lying between them. The CDR3 is made up of 15 amino acids. CDR3 coding DNA: TGCGCCAGCAGCTTAACACTGCCAGGGTTGGATGGCTACACCTTC. Protein sequence: CASSLTLPGLDGYTF. Drawing the rest from reference TRBV5-1 and TRBJ1-2, the complete variable domain is KAGVTQTPRYLIKTRGQQVTLSCSPISGHRSVSWYQQTPGQGLQFLFEYFSETQRNKGNFPGRFSGRQFSNSRSEMNVSTLELGDSALYLCASSLTLPGLDGYTFGSGTRLTVV.

This sequence joins TRBV5-1 and TRBJ2-5; D remains ambiguous. The CDR3 consists of 17 residues. Germline assignment: CDR1 SGHRS and CDR2 YFSETQ. Between the trimmed V and J ends, which lost 2 bases and 1 base, there was a span of 18 bases. The CDR3 DNA is TGCGCCAGCAGCTTCAATTATAATGAGAGACCCCAAGAGACCCAGTACTTC. Encoded protein: CASSFNYNERPQETQYF.

The rearrangement joins TRBV11-2 to TRBJ1-2; 7 nucleotides match TRBD1. The length of the CDR3 is 18 residues. Looked up from germline, CDR1 is SGHAT and CDR2 is FQNNGV. The V gene end was trimmed by 5 bases and the J gene end by 4 bases; junction bases not matched to a gene: 19. The CDR3 spells CASSHATPDRVPGYGYTF. The CDR3 bases are TGTGCCAGCAGCCACGCCACCCCTGACAGGGTTCCTGGCTATGGCTACACCTTC.

The V call is TRBV14, the J call TRBJ2-7, with D uncertain. Trimming removed 0 bases at V and 2 bases at J, with 8 bases between. This CDR3 is built from 14 residues. Germline-derived CDR1 and CDR2 are SGHDN and FVKESK. CDR3 residues: CASSQDGPAYEQYF. The CDR3 DNA reads TGTGCCAGCAGCCAAGATGGCCCAGCCTACGAGCAGTACTTC.

The chain joins TRBV7-8 to TRBJ1-2, with 10 bases that match TRBD1. With 4 bases clipped from V and 3 bases from J, the junction kept 2 bases outside the gene matches. The germline V gene has CDR1 SGHVS and CDR2 FQNEAQ. This CDR3 contains 14 residues. The CDR3 protein is CASSSGQGDYGYTF. For the CDR3, the DNA is TGTGCCAGCAGCTCCGGACAGGGGGACTATGGCTACACCTTC.

The chain is built from TRBV18 and TRBJ2-2; D not resolved. CDR1 is KGHSH, CDR2 LQKENI, per germline. Trimming stripped 6 bases from V and 3 bases from J, with 17 bases between. The CDR3 runs 16 residues. The DNA of the CDR3 is TGTGCCAGCTCCCCCCCCCTCAACACGGACACCGGGGAGCTGTTTTTT. As protein: CASSPPLNTDTGELFF.

The chain uses TRBV29-1 and TRBJ1-1; tentatively, D is TRBD1 (5 bases). The V and J ends lost 5 bases and 11 bases respectively, with 12 bases between them. CDR1 is SQVTM, CDR2 ANQGSEA, per germline. This CDR3 has 10 residues. The CDR3 spells CSVYEGTAFF. In DNA, the CDR3 is TGCAGCGTTTATGAGGGGACGGCTTTCTTT.

V is TRBV9 and J is TRBJ1-1, with unresolved D. The ends were cut back, 2 bases at V and 2 bases at J, with 10 bases in the middle. The length of the CDR3 is 14 residues. CDR1 SGDLS and CDR2 YYNGEE come from the germline V gene. The CDR3 DNA is TGTGCCAGCAGCGTGGGAACAACAAACACTGAAGCTTTCTTT. It translates to CASSVGTTNTEAFF. Variable domain in full (rest from reference TRBV9 and TRBJ1-1): DSGVTQTPKHLITATGQRVTLRCSPRSGDLSVYWYQQSLDQGLQFLIQYYNGEERAKGNILERFSAQQFPDLHSELNLSSLELGDSALYFCASSVGTTNTEAFFGQGTRLTVV.

The chain is built from TRBV5-1 and TRBJ1-2, with a tentative D call TRBD1 (5 bases). V lost 0 bases and J 4 bases, leaving 10 bases between the germline ends. Germline V gene data show CDR1 as SGHRS and CDR2 as YFSETQ. The CDR3 loop spans 14 amino acids. The CDR3 loop reads CASSLVGQGYGYTF. The DNA for the CDR3 is TGCGCCAGCAGCTTGGTCGGGCAGGGCTATGGCTACACCTTC.

The V call is TRBV6-6, the J call TRBJ2-7; tentatively, D is TRBD1 (6 bases). Germline CDR1 and CDR2: MNHNY and SVGAGI (reference sequence). The CDR3 loop spans 15 amino acids. V shed 6 bases and J shed 5 bases, with 20 bases lying between them. CDR3 amino acids: CASRLQGLEGNEQYF. In DNA form, the CDR3 reads TGTGCCAGCAGACTCCAGGGGCTAGAGGGGAACGAGCAGTACTTC.

In this sample, this clone turned up many times. The chain joins TRBV4-1 to TRBJ2-2; 10 bases fit TRBD2. With V trimmed by 4 bases and J by 5 bases, 7 bases remained unmatched. The germline V gene encodes CDR1 MGHRA and CDR2 YSYEKL. This CDR3 contains 16 residues. CDR3 in amino acids: CASSPLAGGGTGELFF. Here the CDR3 DNA reads TGCGCCAGCAGCCCTTTAGCGGGAGGAGGTACCGGGGAGCTGTTTTTT.

This clone turned up a few times. The rearrangement links TRBV5-1 to TRBJ2-7; 10 bases match TRBD2. This CDR3 spans 16 amino acids. The germline gives CDR1 SGHRS, CDR2 YFSETQ. Trimming at V came to 1 base and at J to 4 bases, leaving 8 bases not matched to a gene. For the CDR3, the DNA is TGCGCCAGCAGCTTGATGCGACTAGCGGGTGGTTACGAGCAGTACTTC. It is translated as CASSLMRLAGGYEQYF.

The chain has TRBV13 and TRBJ2-7, with D possibly being TRBD1 (6 bases). Looked up from germline, CDR1 is PRHDT and CDR2 is FYEKMQ (reference sequence). CDR3 length: 15 residues. Trimming removed 6 bases from V and 3 bases from J, with 18 bases in between. The CDR3 DNA is TGTGCCAGCAGTTACGGGGACACGGGCTACTACGAGCAGTACTTC. This gives the protein CASSYGDTGYYEQYF.

This clone was seen once. The same CDR3 also results from other DNA sequences found in this sample. This chain links TRBV19 with TRBJ2-2; 8 bases fit TRBD2. Looked up from germline, CDR1 is LNHDA and CDR2 is SQIVND (reference sequence). This CDR3 is built from 14 residues. V was clipped by 9 bases and J by 0 bases; unmatched bases: 3. CDR3 amino acids: CASRGLANTGELFF. The CDR3 DNA follows: TGTGCCAGCCGGGGACTAGCGAACACCGGGGAGCTGTTTTTT.

The chain employs TRBV6-6 and TRBJ2-3, with 10 bases fitting TRBD2. V trimming: 2 bases; J trimming: 5 bases; junction bases outside the gene matches: 7. CDR3 length equals 16 residues. From germline, CDR1 is MNHNY and CDR2 SVGAGI (reference sequence). The CDR3, as DNA: TGTGCCAGCAGTTACCTTGCCATAGCGGGAGGAGATACGCAGTATTTT. Translating it yields CASSYLAIAGGDTQYF.